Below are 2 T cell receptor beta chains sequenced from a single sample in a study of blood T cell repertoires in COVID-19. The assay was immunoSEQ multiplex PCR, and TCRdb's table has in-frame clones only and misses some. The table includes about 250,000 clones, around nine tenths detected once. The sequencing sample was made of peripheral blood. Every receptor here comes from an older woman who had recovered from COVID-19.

The DNA of the CDR3 is TGTGCCAGCAGTTTCGGGGACAGGGGGCACGGCTACACCTTC. It yields the protein CASSFGDRGHGYTF. V usage is TRBV27 and J usage is TRBJ1-2; 12 bases are shared with TRBD1. CDR3 size: 14 residues. V dropped 3 bases and J dropped 8; count of bases not matched to a gene: 4. CDR1 is MNHEY, CDR2 SMNVEV, per germline (reference sequence).

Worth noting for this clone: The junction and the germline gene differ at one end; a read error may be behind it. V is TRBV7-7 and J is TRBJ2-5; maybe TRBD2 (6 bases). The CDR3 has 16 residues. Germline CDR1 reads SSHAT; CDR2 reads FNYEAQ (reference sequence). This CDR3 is CASSLVLGRGLETQYF. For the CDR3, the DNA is TGTGCTAGCAGCTTAGTGTTGGGGCGGGGACTAGAGACCCAGTACTTC.